The TCR beta chain described here comes from a study of CD8 T cells in Susac syndrome (dated by TCRdb to the late 2010s). Background on the whole study: Among the sequenced Susac syndrome patients, about 6 had clinically active disease and roughly 8 were in clinical remission. At the time of blood withdrawal, Susac syndrome patients were either therapy-naive, taking corticosteroids (with some also receiving IVIg), or on IVIg alone. Repertoire sequencing was used to test whether CD8+ T cell activation and differentiation in Susac syndrome was antigen driven. What the research found in general, with its limitations: In the CD4+ T cell repertoire of Susac syndrome patients, clonal expansion was not detected. The study acknowledged that relatively few individuals were included in the TCR sequencing and HLA analysis.

For this clonotype: Its binding antigen is unknown. Base qualities were left out, and no much larger clone turns up one base away.

High-throughput TCR beta sequencing profiled peripheral blood CD8+ and CD4+ T cells from healthy donors, Susac syndrome patients and multiple sclerosis patients. Susac syndrome patients met recently defined diagnostic criteria for definite or probable disease. CD8+ TEMRA cells were enriched by FACS, while bulk CD8+ and CD4+ T cells were purified by magnetic negative isolation. Blood was collected in EDTA tubes and processed within 24 hours, with PBMCs isolated through density gradient centrifugation. PBMCs intended for TCR sequencing were cryopreserved in liquid nitrogen and thawed later in a water bath at 37 degrees C. Purity of sorted or isolated CD4+, CD8+ and CD8+ TEMRA cells was at least 90%. The germline V gene supplies CDR1 SQVTM and CDR2 ANQGSEA. Taken from cysteine to phenylalanine, the CDR3 has 16 residues. Only the CDR3 DNA is retained, 48 bases long and in frame from the first base. Between the V and J ends, shortened by 1 base and 2 bases respectively, the junction contains 17 bases.

RNA was extracted using the RNeasy kit, and roughly 0.5 to 1 ug of the RNA was reverse transcribed with random hexamers. The immunoSEQ multiplex PCR assay, which covers 54 Vbeta and 13 Jbeta segments, was used to amplify TCR beta CDR3 regions. PCR amplification bias was corrected using a synthetic template baseline for primer optimization and computational correction. The authors' pipeline ran thus. Only productive sequences were kept, with reads annotated to V, D and J genes according to IMGT and analyzed in immunoSEQ Analyzer. Clonality was calculated as one minus the Shannon entropy normalized by log2 of the number of productive unique sequences. Public and private clones were assessed among the 100 most prevalent clones of each patient and control. Susac-specific clones were defined as absent from healthy and MS cohorts, about 1,100 published viral clones and other ImmuneACCESS disease sequences. TCRdb handled the public reads itself, with Q25 trimming in fastp and clone calling in MiXCR, and kept productive beta chains. Rows are unified per CDR3 protein, each entry keeping the most common DNA and genes. The V and J calls here are based on TCRdb, not the publication. The sample includes around 170,000 distinct CDR3 sequences, with approximately 94% observed a single time. The ten largest clonotypes hold around 0.1% of the sample.

The TCR sequence derives from a human donor with Susac syndrome. Sequencing was carried out using CD4+ T cells from PBMCs. The chain was built from TRBV29-1 and TRBJ1-2, with no reliable assignment of the D segment. In nucleotides, the sequence is TGCAGCGTTGAAGGGGTCCAGACGAGAGGGAACTATGGCTACACCTTC. It translates to CSVEGVQTRGNYGYTF.